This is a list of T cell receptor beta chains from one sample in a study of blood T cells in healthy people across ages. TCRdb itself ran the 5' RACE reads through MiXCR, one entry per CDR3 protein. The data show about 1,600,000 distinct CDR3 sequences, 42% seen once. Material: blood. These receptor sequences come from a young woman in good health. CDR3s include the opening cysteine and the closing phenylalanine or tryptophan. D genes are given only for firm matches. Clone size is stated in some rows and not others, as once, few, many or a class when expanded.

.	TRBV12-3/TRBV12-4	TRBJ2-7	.	CASSFGVAGNEQYF	TGTGCCAGCAGTTTTGGAGTGGCAGGAAATGAGCAGTACTTC
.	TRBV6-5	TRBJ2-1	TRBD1	CASSRFTGTGGEQFF	TGTGCCAGCAGTCGGTTCACCGGGACAGGGGGTGAGCAGTTCTTC
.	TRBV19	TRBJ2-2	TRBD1	CASGGTGLTGELFF	TGTGCCAGTGGAGGGACAGGACTTACCGGGGAGCTGTTTTTT
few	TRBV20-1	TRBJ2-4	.	CSAEDGNKNIQYF	TGCAGTGCGGAGGACGGCAACAAAAACATTCAGTACTTC
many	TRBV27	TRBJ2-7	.	CASRNTYEQYF	TGTGCCAGCAGGAACACCTACGAGCAGTACTTC
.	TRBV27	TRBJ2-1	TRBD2	CASSSTLAGSYNEQFF	TGTGCCAGCAGTTCCACTCTAGCGGGCTCCTACAATGAGCAGTTCTTC
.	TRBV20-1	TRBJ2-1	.	CSARRGVGPYNEQFF	TGCAGTGCTAGAAGGGGGGTGGGGCCCTACAATGAGCAGTTCTTC
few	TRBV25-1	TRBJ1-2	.	CASSETVNYGYTF	TGTGCCAGCAGTGAGACAGTTAACTATGGCTACACCTTC
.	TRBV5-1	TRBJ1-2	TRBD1	CASSSSSRDSHGGYTF	TGCGCCAGCAGCTCCTCCAGTAGGGACAGTCATGGAGGCTACACCTTC
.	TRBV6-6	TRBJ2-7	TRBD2	CASSPLAGSSYNEQYF	TGTGCCAGCAGTCCCTTAGCGGGGAGCTCCTACAATGAGCAGTACTTC
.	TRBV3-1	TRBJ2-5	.	CASSQVGGGIGNLKTQYF	TGTGCCAGCAGCCAAGTTGGGGGCGGGATAGGAAACCTAAAGACCCAGTACTTC
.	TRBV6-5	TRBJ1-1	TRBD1	CASSVGTGTLEAFF	TGTGCCAGCAGTGTAGGGACAGGCACACTTGAAGCTTTCTTT
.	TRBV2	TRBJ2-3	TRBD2	CATYLEASGRRGTDTQYF	TGTGCCACATACCTGGAAGCTAGCGGGAGGAGAGGCACAGATACGCAGTATTTT
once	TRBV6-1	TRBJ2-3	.	CASSPRTPGGGDRHTQYF	TGTGCCAGCAGTCCGCGCACACCCGGTGGCGGGGACCGCCATACGCAGTATTTT
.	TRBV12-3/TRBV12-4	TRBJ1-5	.	CASRSTGIAQHF	TGTGCCAGCAGATCGACAGGAATCGCCCAGCATTTT
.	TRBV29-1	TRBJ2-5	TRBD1	CSGSGTGEETQYF	TGCAGCGGATCCGGGACAGGAGAAGAGACCCAGTACTTC
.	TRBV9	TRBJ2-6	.	CASSVAPGPGGANVLTF	TGTGCCAGCAGCGTAGCCCCGGGCCCGGGAGGGGCCAACGTCCTGACTTTC
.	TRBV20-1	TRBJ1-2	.	CSASVTSENGYTF	TGCAGTGCTAGTGTCACCTCAGAGAATGGCTACACCTTC
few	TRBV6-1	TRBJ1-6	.	CASSSVGDSPLHF	TGTGCCAGCAGCTCAGTGGGGGACTCACCCCTCCACTTT
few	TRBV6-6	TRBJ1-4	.	CASRSSGNLNEKLFF	TGTGCCAGCAGGAGCTCAGGGAACCTTAATGAAAAACTGTTTTTT
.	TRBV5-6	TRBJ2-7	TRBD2	CASSDLAGDYEQYF	TGTGCCAGCAGCGACCTAGCGGGAGATTACGAGCAGTACTTC
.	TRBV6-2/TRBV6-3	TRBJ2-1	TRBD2	CASSDIPGLAAKETQFF	TGTGCCAGCAGTGACATACCGGGACTAGCTGCGAAAGAGACCCAGTTCTTC
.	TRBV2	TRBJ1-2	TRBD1	CASSGTASQGYTF	TGTGCCAGTTCTGGGACAGCCTCCCAGGGCTACACCTTC
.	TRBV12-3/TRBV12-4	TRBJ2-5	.	CASSSLPGEETQYF	TGTGCCAGCAGTTCCCTCCCGGGAGAGGAGACCCAGTACTTC
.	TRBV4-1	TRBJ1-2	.	CASSQGLPQRRGYTF	TGCGCCAGCAGCCAAGGTCTCCCCCAAAGAAGAGGCTACACCTTC
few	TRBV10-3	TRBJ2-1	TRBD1	CAIRRTGGASNNEQFF	TGTGCCATCAGAAGGACAGGGGGCGCGAGTAACAATGAGCAGTTCTTC
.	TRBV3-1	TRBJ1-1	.	CAGSQARRGTEAFF	TGTGCCGGCAGCCAAGCTAGACGAGGGACTGAAGCTTTCTTT
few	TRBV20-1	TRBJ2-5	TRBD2	CSAFSGEQETQYF	TGCAGTGCTTTCAGCGGGGAACAAGAGACCCAGTACTTC
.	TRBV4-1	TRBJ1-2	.	CASSQERGTYNYGYTF	TGCGCCAGCAGCCAGGAGAGAGGGACGTACAACTATGGCTACACCTTC
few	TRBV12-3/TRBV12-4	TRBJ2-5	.	CASSPLTSRGQYF	TGTGCCAGCAGCCCACTGACCTCCCGGGGGCAGTACTTC
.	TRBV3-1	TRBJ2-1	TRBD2	CASRSSGSNEQFF	TGTGCCAGCAGGTCTAGCGGGAGCAATGAGCAGTTCTTC
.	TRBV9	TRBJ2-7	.	CAGSPREFEDEQYF	TGTGCCGGCAGCCCGCGGGAATTCGAGGACGAGCAGTACTTC
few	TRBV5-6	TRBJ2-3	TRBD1	CASSLSGTGGDWESTDTQYF	TGTGCCAGCAGCTTATCCGGGACAGGGGGCGACTGGGAGAGCACAGATACGCAGTATTTT
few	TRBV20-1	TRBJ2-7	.	CSALNLLYSYEQYF	TGCAGTGCTTTGAACTTACTTTACTCCTACGAGCAGTACTTC
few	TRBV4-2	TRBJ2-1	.	CASSQVTTSTIGQFF	TGTGCCAGCAGCCAAGTTACCACGTCCACCATCGGGCAGTTCTTC
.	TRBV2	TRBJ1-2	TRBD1	CASSEGPGGGYTF	TGTGCCAGCAGTGAAGGGCCAGGGGGTGGCTACACCTTC
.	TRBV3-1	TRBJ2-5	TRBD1	CASKDRGAYQETQYF	TGTGCCAGCAAGGACAGGGGAGCTTACCAAGAGACCCAGTACTTC
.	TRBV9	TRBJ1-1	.	CASSVVALPGRLNTEAFF	TGTGCCAGCAGCGTAGTCGCATTACCCGGCAGATTGAACACTGAAGCTTTCTTT
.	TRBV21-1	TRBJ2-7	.	CASPLTSSYEQYF	TGTGCCAGCCCCCTGACTTCTAGTTACGAGCAGTACTTC
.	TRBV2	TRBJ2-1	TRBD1	CASERWDRGSYNEQFF	TGTGCCAGCGAACGCTGGGACAGAGGCTCCTACAATGAGCAGTTCTTC
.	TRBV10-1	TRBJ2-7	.	CATLIGNPHYEQYF	TGCGCCACCCTGATTGGTAATCCCCACTACGAGCAGTACTTC
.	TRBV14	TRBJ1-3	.	CASSHGTGNTIYF	TGTGCCAGCAGCCACGGAACAGGGAACACCATATATTTT
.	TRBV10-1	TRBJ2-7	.	CASSDYRTFYEQYF	TGCGCCAGCAGTGACTATCGGACCTTCTACGAGCAGTACTTC
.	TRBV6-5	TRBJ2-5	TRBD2	CASSYSAGGSSETQYF	TGTGCCAGCAGTTACTCCGCGGGAGGCAGTAGCGAGACCCAGTACTTC
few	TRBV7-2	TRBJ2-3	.	CASSLVVSPTDTQYF	TGTGCCAGCAGCTTAGTGGTCAGCCCCACAGATACGCAGTATTTT